Sequencing of this T cell receptor beta chain was carried out in a study of T-cell memory formation after mild COVID-19. The study, taken as a whole, reports: Among contracting clones, CD4+ were mainly CM/EM and CD8+ enriched in EMRA. Contracting clones from day 15 to 85 had balanced CD4/CD8; later expanders favoured CD4+.

5'RACE with constant-segment primers built TCRalpha and TCRbeta cDNA libraries with UMIs. TCRdb reanalysed the 5' RACE reads using MiXCR and keeps one entry per CDR3 protein. Altogether about 610,000 distinct CDR3 sequences are present, 17% being singletons, with the ten largest covering about 7.4%. The CDR3 is 14 amino acids. Trimming removed 7 bases from V and 2 bases from J, with 15 bases in between. CDR1 and CDR2 (germline): SGHTA, FQGNSA. In regard to this clonotype: Its antigen is unknown.

The chain employs TRBV7-2 and TRBJ2-7; D could derive from TRBD1 or TRBD2 (5 bases each). The sequenced sample consisted of PBMCs or a T cell subset sorted from them (not recorded which). The receptor comes from an adult woman who had mild COVID-19 (a few samples of this study predate the infection). Cell type and time point are not known. The CDR3 sequence is CASILAGGAYEQYF. CDR3 sequence (DNA): TGTGCCAGCATCCTAGCTGGGGGAGCCTACGAGCAGTACTTC. Full variable domain (rest looked up from reference TRBV7-2 and TRBJ2-7): GAGVSQSPSNKVTEKGKDVELRCDPISGHTALYWYRQSLGQGLEFLIYFQGNSAPDKSGLPSDRFSAERTGGSVSTLTIQRTQQEDSAVYLCASILAGGAYEQYFGPGTRLTVT.